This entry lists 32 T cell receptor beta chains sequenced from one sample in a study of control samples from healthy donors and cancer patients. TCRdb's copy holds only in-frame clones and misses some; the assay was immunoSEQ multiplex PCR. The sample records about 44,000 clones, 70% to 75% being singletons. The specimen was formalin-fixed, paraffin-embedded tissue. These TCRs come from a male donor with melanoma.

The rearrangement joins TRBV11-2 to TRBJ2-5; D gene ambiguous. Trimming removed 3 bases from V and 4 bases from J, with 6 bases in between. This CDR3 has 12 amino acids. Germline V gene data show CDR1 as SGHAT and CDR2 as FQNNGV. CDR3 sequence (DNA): TGTGCCAGCAGCTTGGATCTAGAGACCCAGTACTTC. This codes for CASSLDLETQYF.

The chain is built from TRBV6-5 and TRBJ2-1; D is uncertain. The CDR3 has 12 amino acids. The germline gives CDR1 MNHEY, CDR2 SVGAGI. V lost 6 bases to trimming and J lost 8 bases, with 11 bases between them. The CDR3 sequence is CASSPSRDEQFF. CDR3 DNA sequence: TGTGCCAGCAGCCCCTCTAGGGATGAGCAGTTCTTC.

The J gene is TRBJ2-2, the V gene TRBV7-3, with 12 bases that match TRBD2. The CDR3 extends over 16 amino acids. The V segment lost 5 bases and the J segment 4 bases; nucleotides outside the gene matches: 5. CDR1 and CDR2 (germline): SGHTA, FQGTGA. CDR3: CASSRGTSGPTGELFF. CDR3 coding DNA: TGTGCCAGCAGCCGCGGGACTAGCGGGCCCACCGGGGAGCTGTTTTTT.

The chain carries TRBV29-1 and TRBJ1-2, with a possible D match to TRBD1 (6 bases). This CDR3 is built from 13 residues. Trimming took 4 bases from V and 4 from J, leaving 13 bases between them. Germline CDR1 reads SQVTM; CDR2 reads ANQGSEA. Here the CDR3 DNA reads TGCAGCGTTGGGGGGGGCGCTGGCTATGGCTACACCTTC. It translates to CSVGGGAGYGYTF.

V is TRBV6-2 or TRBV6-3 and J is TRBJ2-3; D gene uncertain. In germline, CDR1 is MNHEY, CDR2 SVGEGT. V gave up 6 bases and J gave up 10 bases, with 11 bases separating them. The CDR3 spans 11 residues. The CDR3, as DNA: TGTGCCAGCAGCGGAACGGGTCCGCAGTATTTT. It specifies CASSGTGPQYF.

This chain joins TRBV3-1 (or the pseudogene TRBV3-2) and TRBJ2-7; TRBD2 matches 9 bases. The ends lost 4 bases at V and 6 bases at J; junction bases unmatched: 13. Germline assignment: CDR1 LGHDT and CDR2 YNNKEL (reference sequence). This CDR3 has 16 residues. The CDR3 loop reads CASSPTLGREGAEQYF. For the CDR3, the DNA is TGTGCCAGCAGCCCTACTTTGGGGCGGGAGGGCGCCGAGCAGTACTTC.

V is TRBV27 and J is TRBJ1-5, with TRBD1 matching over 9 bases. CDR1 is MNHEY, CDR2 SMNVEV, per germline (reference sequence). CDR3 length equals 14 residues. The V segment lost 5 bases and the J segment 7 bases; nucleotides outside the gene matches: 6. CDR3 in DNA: TGTGCCAGCAGTCAAAGGACAGGGGTACAGCCCCAGCATTTT. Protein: CASSQRTGVQPQHF.

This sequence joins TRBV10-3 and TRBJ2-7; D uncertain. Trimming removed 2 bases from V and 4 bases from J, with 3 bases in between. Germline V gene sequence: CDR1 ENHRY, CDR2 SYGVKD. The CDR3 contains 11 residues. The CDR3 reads CAISEGYEQYF. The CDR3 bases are TGTGCCATCAGTGAGGGTTACGAGCAGTACTTC.

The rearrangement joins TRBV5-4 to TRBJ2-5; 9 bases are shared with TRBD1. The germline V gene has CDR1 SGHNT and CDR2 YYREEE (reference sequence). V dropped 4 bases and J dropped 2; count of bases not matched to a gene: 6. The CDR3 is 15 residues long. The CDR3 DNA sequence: TGTGCCAGCAGCCCGAGGGGGACAGGGCAAGAGACCCAGTACTTC. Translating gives CASSPRGTGQETQYF.

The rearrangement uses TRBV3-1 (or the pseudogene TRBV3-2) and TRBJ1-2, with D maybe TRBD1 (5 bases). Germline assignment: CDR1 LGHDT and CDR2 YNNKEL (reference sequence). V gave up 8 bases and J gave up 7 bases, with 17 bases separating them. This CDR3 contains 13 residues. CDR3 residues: CASHRTGNSGYTF. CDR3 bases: TGTGCCAGCCACAGGACGGGGAACAGTGGCTACACCTTC.

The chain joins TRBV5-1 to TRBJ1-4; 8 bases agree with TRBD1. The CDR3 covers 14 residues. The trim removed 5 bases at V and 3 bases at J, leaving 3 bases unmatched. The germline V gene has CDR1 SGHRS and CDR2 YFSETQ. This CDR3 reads CASRTGGSNEKLFF. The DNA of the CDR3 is TGCGCCAGCAGAACAGGGGGATCTAATGAAAAACTGTTTTTT.

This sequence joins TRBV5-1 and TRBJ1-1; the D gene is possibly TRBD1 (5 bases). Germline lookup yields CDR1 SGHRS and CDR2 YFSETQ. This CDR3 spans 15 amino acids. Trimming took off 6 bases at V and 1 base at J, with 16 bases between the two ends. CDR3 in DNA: TGCGCCAGCAATCCCCGGGGGGGTGGGAACACTGAAGCTTTCTTT. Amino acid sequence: CASNPRGGGNTEAFF. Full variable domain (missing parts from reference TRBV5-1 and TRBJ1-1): KAGVTQTPRYLIKTRGQQVTLSCSPISGHRSVSWYQQTPGQGLQFLFEYFSETQRNKGNFPGRFSGRQFSNSRSEMNVSTLELGDSALYLCASNPRGGGNTEAFFGQGTRLTVV.

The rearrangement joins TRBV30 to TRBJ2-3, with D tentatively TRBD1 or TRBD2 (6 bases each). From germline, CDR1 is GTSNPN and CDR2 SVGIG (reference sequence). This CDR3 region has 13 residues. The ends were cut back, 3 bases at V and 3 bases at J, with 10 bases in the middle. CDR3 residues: CAWSGGGTDTQYF. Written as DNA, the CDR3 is TGTGCCTGGAGCGGAGGGGGAACAGATACGCAGTATTTT.

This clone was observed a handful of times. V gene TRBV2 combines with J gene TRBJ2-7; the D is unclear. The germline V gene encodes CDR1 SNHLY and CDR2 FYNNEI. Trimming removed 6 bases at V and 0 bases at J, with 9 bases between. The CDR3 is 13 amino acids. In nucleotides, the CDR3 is TGTGCCAGCAGGACAAGGAGCTCCTACGAGCAGTACTTC. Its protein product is CASRTRSSYEQYF.

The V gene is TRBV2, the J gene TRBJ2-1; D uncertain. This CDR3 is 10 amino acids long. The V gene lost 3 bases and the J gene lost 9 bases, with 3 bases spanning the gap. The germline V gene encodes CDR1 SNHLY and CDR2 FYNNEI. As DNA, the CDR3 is TGTGCCAGCAGTGAGGGTGAGCAGTTCTTC. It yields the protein CASSEGEQFF.

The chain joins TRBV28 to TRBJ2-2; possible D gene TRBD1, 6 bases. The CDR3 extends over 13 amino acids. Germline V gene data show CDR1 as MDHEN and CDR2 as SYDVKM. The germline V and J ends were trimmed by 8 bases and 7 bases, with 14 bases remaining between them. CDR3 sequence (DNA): TGTGCCAGCGGATCGTTAGGGGGCGGGGAGCTGTTTTTT. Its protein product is CASGSLGGGELFF.

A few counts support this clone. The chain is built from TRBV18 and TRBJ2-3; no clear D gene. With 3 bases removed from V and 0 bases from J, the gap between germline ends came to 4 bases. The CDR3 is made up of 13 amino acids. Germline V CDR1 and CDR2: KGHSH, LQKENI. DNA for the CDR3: TGTGCCAGCTCACCGGACAGCACAGATACGCAGTATTTT. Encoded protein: CASSPDSTDTQYF.

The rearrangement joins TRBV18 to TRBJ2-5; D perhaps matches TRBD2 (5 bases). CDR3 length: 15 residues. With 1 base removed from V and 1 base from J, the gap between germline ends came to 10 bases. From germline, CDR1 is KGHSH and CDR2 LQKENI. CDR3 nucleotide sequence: TGTGCCAGCTCACCACTTTACGGGGTCCAAGAGACCCAGTACTTC. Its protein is CASSPLYGVQETQYF.

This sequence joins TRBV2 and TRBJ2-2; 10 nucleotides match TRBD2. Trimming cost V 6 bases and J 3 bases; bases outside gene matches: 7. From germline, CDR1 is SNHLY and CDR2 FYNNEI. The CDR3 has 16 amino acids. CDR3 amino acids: CASRSLAGVYTGELFF. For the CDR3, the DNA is TGTGCCAGCAGGAGCCTAGCGGGAGTTTACACCGGGGAGCTGTTTTTT.

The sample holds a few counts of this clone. For the CDR3, the DNA is TGTGCCAGCAGTTACTCATCCGGGACTAGCCGCTATGAGCAGTTCTTC. This encodes CASSYSSGTSRYEQFF. The V call is TRBV6-5, the J call TRBJ2-1, with 9 nucleotides matching TRBD2. This CDR3 has 16 amino acids. Germline V gene data show CDR1 as MNHEY and CDR2 as SVGAGI. The V segment lost 0 bases and the J segment 8 bases; nucleotides outside the gene matches: 8.

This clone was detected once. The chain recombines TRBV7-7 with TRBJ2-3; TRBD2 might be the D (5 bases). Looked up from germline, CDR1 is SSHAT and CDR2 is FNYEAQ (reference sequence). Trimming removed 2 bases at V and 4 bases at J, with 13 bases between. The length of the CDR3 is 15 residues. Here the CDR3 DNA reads TGTGCCAGCAGCTTAACTGGAGGCCCGGCAGATACGCAGTATTTT. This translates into CASSLTGGPADTQYF. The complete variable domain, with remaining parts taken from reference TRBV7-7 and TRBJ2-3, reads GAGVSQSPRYKVTKRGQDVTLRCDPISSHATLYWYQQALGQGPEFLTYFNYEAQPDKSGLPSDRFSAERPEGSISTLTIQRTEQRDSAMYRCASSLTGGPADTQYFGPGTRLTVL.

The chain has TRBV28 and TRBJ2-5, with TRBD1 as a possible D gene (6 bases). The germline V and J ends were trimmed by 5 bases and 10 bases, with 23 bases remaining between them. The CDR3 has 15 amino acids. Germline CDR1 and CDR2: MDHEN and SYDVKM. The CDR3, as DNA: TGTGCCAGCAGTCCCCCACGGCAGGGGAATAGGGACCAGTACTTC. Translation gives CASSPPRQGNRDQYF.

CDR3 loop: CASSERSLHGELFF. The CDR3 bases are TGTGCCAGCAGTGAACGTTCTCTCCACGGGGAGCTGTTTTTT. This chain uses TRBV6-1 with TRBJ2-2; no clear D gene. Trimming left V 2 bases short and J 7 bases short, with 11 bases between. The CDR3 runs to 14 residues. Per germline, CDR1 MNHNS and CDR2 SASEGT.

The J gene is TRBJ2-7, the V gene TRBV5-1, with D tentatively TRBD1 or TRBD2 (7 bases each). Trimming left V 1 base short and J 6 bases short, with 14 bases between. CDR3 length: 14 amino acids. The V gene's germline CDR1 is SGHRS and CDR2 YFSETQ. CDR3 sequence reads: CASSLLQGRGEQYF. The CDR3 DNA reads TGCGCCAGCAGCTTGTTACAGGGGAGGGGCGAGCAGTACTTC. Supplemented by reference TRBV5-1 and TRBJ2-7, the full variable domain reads KAGVTQTPRYLIKTRGQQVTLSCSPISGHRSVSWYQQTPGQGLQFLFEYFSETQRNKGNFPGRFSGRQFSNSRSEMNVSTLELGDSALYLCASSLLQGRGEQYFGPGTRLTVT.

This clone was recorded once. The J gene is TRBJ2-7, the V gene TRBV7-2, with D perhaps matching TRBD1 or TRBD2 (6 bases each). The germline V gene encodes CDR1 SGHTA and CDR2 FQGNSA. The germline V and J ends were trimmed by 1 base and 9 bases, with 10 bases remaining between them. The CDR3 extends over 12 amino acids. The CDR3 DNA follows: TGTGCCAGCAGCTTAGACGGGGGCGGGCAGTACTTC. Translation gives CASSLDGGGQYF.

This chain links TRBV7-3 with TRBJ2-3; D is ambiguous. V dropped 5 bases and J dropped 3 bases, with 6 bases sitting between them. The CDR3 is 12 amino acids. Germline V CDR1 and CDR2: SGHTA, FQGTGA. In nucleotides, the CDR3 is TGTGCCAGCAGCCTAGAGACAGATACGCAGTATTTT. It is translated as CASSLETDTQYF. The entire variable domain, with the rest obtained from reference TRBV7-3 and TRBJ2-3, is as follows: GAGVSQTPSNKVTEKGKYVELRCDPISGHTALYWYRQSLGQGPEFLIYFQGTGAADDSGLPNDRFFAVRPEGSVSTLKIQRTERGDSAVYLCASSLETDTQYFGPGTRLTVL.

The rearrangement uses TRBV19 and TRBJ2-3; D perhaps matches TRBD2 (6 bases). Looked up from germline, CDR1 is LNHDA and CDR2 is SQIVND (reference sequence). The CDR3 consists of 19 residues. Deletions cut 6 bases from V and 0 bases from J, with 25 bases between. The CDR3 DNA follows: TGTGCCAGTAGGCCTGAAAAACGAGCGGGCTTTCTTAGCACAGATACGCAGTATTTT. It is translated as CASRPEKRAGFLSTDTQYF.

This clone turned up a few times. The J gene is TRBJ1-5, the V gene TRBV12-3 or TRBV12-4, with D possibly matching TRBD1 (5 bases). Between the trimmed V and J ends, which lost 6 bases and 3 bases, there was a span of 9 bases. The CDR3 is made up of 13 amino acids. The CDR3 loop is CASSWGDNQPQHF. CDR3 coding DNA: TGTGCCAGCAGCTGGGGGGACAATCAGCCCCAGCATTTT.

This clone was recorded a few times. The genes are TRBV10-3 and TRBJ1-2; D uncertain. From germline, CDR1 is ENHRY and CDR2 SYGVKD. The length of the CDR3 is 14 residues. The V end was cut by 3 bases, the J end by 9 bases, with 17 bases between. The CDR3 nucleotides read TGTGCCATCAGTGACCCTACCCAAGTATCAAGCTACACCTTC. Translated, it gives CAISDPTQVSSYTF.

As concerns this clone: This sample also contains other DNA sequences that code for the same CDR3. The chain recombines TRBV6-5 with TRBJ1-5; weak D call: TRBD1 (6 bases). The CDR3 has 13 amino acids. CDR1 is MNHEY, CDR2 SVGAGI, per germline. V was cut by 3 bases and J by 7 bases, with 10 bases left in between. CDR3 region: CASSYDRTQPQHF. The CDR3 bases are TGTGCCAGCAGTTATGACAGGACACAGCCCCAGCATTTT.

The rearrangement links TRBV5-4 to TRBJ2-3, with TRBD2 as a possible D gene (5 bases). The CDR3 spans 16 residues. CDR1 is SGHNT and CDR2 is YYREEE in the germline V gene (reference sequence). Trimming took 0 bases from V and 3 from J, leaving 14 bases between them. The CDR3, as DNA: TGTGCCAGCAGCTTGGGGTCGCGGAGGTGGACAGATACGCAGTATTTT. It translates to CASSLGSRRWTDTQYF.

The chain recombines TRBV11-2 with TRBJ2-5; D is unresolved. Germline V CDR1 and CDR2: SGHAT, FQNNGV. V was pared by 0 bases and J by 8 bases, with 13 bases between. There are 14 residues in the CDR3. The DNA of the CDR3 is TGTGCCAGCAGCTTAGATCACGCCAGCCCCACCCAGTACTTC. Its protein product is CASSLDHASPTQYF.